Shown below are 10 T cell receptor beta chains from a single sample sequenced in a study of breast tumors, draining lymph nodes, adjacent tissues. TCRdb reprocessed the multiplex PCR reads via MiXCR and lists one record per CDR3 protein. The profile shows approximately 210,000 distinct CDR3 sequences, about 34% of them singletons. Samples came from axillary lymph nodes draining the breast cancer. Sequenced sample: axillary lymph node tissue. These receptors all stem from a female donor with breast cancer. Some clones in this sample may be carry-over from other donors' samples.

This clonotype was seen repeatedly, ten times or more. The rearrangement links TRBV20-1 to TRBJ2-3; 11 bases are a match to TRBD2. CDR3 size: 14 residues. V gave up 6 bases and J gave up 9 bases; unmatched junction bases: 11. Germline V CDR1 and CDR2: DFQATT, SNEGSKA (reference sequence). The CDR3 loop is CSANSLAGGETQYF. The CDR3 coding sequence is TGCAGTGCAAATTCTCTAGCGGGGGGCGAGACGCAGTATTTT.

This sequence joins TRBV7-2 and TRBJ2-3; 10 bases fit TRBD2. In germline, CDR1 is SGHTA, CDR2 FQGNSA. This CDR3 is built from 17 residues. V shed 2 bases and J 1 base; nucleotides not matched to a gene: 6. The CDR3 DNA follows: TGTGCCAGCAGCTTAAAGGCTAGCGGGGGTCGCACAGATACGCAGTATTTT. Translating it yields CASSLKASGGRTDTQYF.

This chain links TRBV7-9 with TRBJ2-1; TRBD1 agrees at 9 bases. V lost 7 bases and J lost 4; bases outside the gene matches: 5. Germline CDR1 SEHNR, CDR2 FQNEAQ (reference sequence). The CDR3 length is 14 residues. The DNA for the CDR3 is TGTGCCAGCATAAAGGGACAGGGTTACAATGAGCAGTTCTTC. Its translation: CASIKGQGYNEQFF.

This clonotype appeared many times. This chain connects TRBV5-1 to TRBJ2-3, with D possibly matching TRBD1 (5 bases). Germline assignment: CDR1 SGHRS and CDR2 YFSETQ. The CDR3 totals 14 residues. The ends were cut back, 0 bases at V and 0 bases at J, with 5 bases in the middle. The CDR3 DNA is TGCGCCAGCAGCTTGGACAGGAGCACAGATACGCAGTATTTT. This translates into CASSLDRSTDTQYF.

The rearrangement joins TRBV2 to TRBJ1-2, with 8 bases that match TRBD1. The CDR3 sequence is 12 residues long. Looked up from germline, CDR1 is SNHLY and CDR2 is FYNNEI. V shed 4 bases, J shed 7 bases, and the junction held 2 bases outside the gene matches. The CDR3 sequence: CASSGQGSGYTF. In DNA, the CDR3 is TGTGCCAGCAGTGGACAGGGGAGTGGCTACACCTTC.

This clonotype was seen ten or more times. The chain links TRBV20-1 to TRBJ1-4, with D uncertain. V was pared by 3 bases and J by 0 bases, with 11 bases between. Germline V gene lookup returns CDR1 DFQATT and CDR2 SNEGSKA (reference sequence). The CDR3 contains 15 residues. The CDR3 loop reads CSASLTETTNEKLFF. The CDR3 nucleotides read TGCAGTGCTAGTCTGACGGAGACAACTAATGAAAAACTGTTTTTT.

The V and J genes are TRBV14 and TRBJ2-1; the match to TRBD2 covers 7 bases. The CDR3 consists of 18 residues. The V and J ends lost 1 base and 10 bases, in that order; junction bases with no gene match: 19. The V gene's germline CDR1 is SGHDN and CDR2 FVKESK. The CDR3 protein is CASSQGPPSGRRAHEQFF. For the CDR3, the DNA is TGTGCCAGCAGCCAAGGCCCTCCTAGCGGCCGTAGGGCCCACGAGCAGTTCTTC.

This clonotype was seen many times. The chain carries TRBV4-1 and TRBJ2-7; 7 positions match TRBD1. Trimming took 3 bases from V and 4 from J; bases not matched to a gene: 9. Germline lookup yields CDR1 MGHRA and CDR2 YSYEKL. The length of the CDR3 is 15 residues. For the CDR3, the DNA is TGCGCCAGCAGCCAGACTACAGGGGCCCAGTACGAGCAGTACTTC. Translated: CASSQTTGAQYEQYF.

This clonotype has only a few counts. This chain uses TRBV3-1 with TRBJ1-5; D is undetermined. V shed 0 bases and J shed 9 bases, with 15 bases lying between them. Germline V gene data show CDR1 as LGHDT and CDR2 as YNNKEL (reference sequence). The length of the CDR3 is 15 residues. CDR3 bases: TGTGCCAGCAGCCAAGATCTACCACCAGAGTCGCCCCAGCATTTT. It encodes CASSQDLPPESPQHF. The full variable domain, completed using reference TRBV3-1 and TRBJ1-5, is DTAVSQTPKYLVTQMGNDKSIKCEQNLGHDTMYWYKQDSKKFLKIMFSYNNKELIINETVPNRFSPKSPDKAHLNLHINSLELGDSAVYFCASSQDLPPESPQHFGDGTRLSIL.

The chain has TRBV18 and TRBJ1-5; D remains ambiguous. Germline V lookup: CDR1 KGHSH, CDR2 LQKENI. The V gene lost 4 bases and the J gene lost 4 bases, with 8 bases spanning the gap. This CDR3 has 13 residues. The CDR3 here is CASSLSQNQPQHF. CDR3 DNA sequence: TGTGCCAGCTCACTCTCACAGAATCAGCCCCAGCATTTT.